These 25 T cell receptor beta chains came from one sample sequenced in a study of T-cell memory formation after mild COVID-19 (dated by TCRdb to the early 2020s). Libraries were built with 5' RACE. TCRdb names Illumina NovaSeq 6000 as the instrument used. TCRdb passed the public sequencing reads through fastp at Q25 and MiXCR, retaining productive beta sequences. Each entry is one CDR3 protein sequence, shown with its most common DNA and genes. Here the sample has under 450,000 distinct CDR3 sequences; roughly 20% occur a single time. The ten biggest clones cover around 20% of the sample. The specimen sequenced was PBMCs or a T cell subset sorted from them (not recorded which). All receptors derive from a man aged 18-30 years who had mild COVID-19 (a few samples of this study predate the infection). The sample titles of this study are shuffled in the database, so cell type and time point are left out; the donor was told from shared clones.

The rearrangement links TRBV7-6 to TRBJ2-3; 12 nucleotides align to TRBD1. The CDR3 totals 18 residues. The germline V gene encodes CDR1 SGHVS and CDR2 FNYEAQ. Trimming took 1 base from V and 6 from J; bases not matched to a gene: 11. As DNA, the CDR3 is TGTGCCAGCAGCTTAGGACCACCCGGGACAGGGGGCGCGGATACGCAGTATTTT. Residues: CASSLGPPGTGGADTQYF. Full variable domain (outside the CDR3, taken from reference TRBV7-6 and TRBJ2-3): GAGVSQSPRYKVTKRGQDVALRCDPISGHVSLYWYRQALGQGPEFLTYFNYEAQQDKSGLPNDRFSAERPEGSISTLTIQRTEQRDSAMYRCASSLGPPGTGGADTQYFGPGTRLTVL.

The chain employs TRBV4-3 and TRBJ2-2, with a weak D call TRBD1 (6 bases). V dropped 2 bases and J dropped 7 bases, with 8 bases sitting between them. The CDR3 is made up of 13 amino acids. The germline gives CDR1 LGHNA, CDR2 YSLEER. CDR3 in amino acids: CASSQTGFGELFF. CDR3 DNA: TGCGCCAGCAGCCAAACAGGGTTCGGGGAGCTGTTTTTT.

This clonotype was counted a few times. J is TRBJ1-5 and V is TRBV28; possible D gene TRBD1, 6 bases. The CDR3 has 15 amino acids. CDR1 MDHEN and CDR2 SYDVKM come from the germline V gene. The V end was cut by 6 bases, the J end by 0 bases, with 12 bases between. This CDR3 reads CASSRDNDSNQPQHF. The CDR3, as DNA: TGTGCCAGCAGCCGGGACAACGATAGCAATCAGCCCCAGCATTTT.

The chain couples TRBV6-2 or TRBV6-3 to TRBJ2-7; D gene ambiguous. Germline V gene lookup returns CDR1 MNHEY and CDR2 SVGEGT. With 5 bases removed from V and 2 bases from J, the gap between germline ends came to 10 bases. The CDR3 is 13 residues long. CDR3 DNA: TGTGCCAGCAGTCAGGCGGAGACCTACGAGCAGTACTTC. It translates to CASSQAETYEQYF.

This clonotype was detected only a few times. This chain joins TRBV5-1 and TRBJ2-1; 8 nucleotides match TRBD2. The V and J ends lost 1 base and 6 bases, in that order; junction bases with no gene match: 3. CDR3 size: 14 residues. Per germline, CDR1 SGHRS and CDR2 YFSETQ. CDR3 sequence (DNA): TGCGCCAGCAGCTTGCAGACTAGCGCCAATGAGCAGTTCTTC. Amino acid sequence: CASSLQTSANEQFF. Drawing the rest from reference TRBV5-1 and TRBJ2-1, the complete variable domain is KAGVTQTPRYLIKTRGQQVTLSCSPISGHRSVSWYQQTPGQGLQFLFEYFSETQRNKGNFPGRFSGRQFSNSRSEMNVSTLELGDSALYLCASSLQTSANEQFFGPGTRLTVL.

This clonotype was picked up a small number of times. The chain carries TRBV7-9 and TRBJ1-4, with 9 bases aligning to TRBD1. Trimming cost V 5 bases and J 3 bases; bases outside gene matches: 7. Per germline, CDR1 SEHNR and CDR2 FQNEAQ (reference sequence). This CDR3 has 16 residues. CDR3 amino acids: CASSADRGTANEKLFF. CDR3 in DNA: TGTGCCAGCAGCGCGGACAGGGGAACGGCTAATGAAAAACTGTTTTTT.

This clonotype was found many times. This chain links TRBV7-2 with TRBJ1-4; D is perhaps TRBD1 (5 bases). This CDR3 has 15 amino acids. V was clipped by 5 bases and J by 8 bases, with 18 bases between them. Germline CDR1 SGHTA, CDR2 FQGNSA. This chain's CDR3 is CASSPSQARGEKLFF. The DNA for the CDR3 is TGTGCCAGCAGCCCCTCACAGGCTCGGGGGGAAAAACTGTTTTTT.

The rearrangement uses TRBV18 and TRBJ2-7, with 7 bases lining up with TRBD2. The V and J ends lost 4 bases and 5 bases, in that order; junction bases with no gene match: 2. The CDR3 loop spans 12 amino acids. Germline CDR1 KGHSH, CDR2 LQKENI. The CDR3 DNA reads TGTGCCAGCTCACAGGGAGGGCACGAGCAGTACTTC. Translated, it gives CASSQGGHEQYF. The whole variable domain, remainder taken from reference TRBV18 and TRBJ2-7, is NAGVMQNPRHLVRRRGQEARLRCSPMKGHSHVYWYRQLPEEGLKFMVYLQKENIIDESGMPKERFSAEFPKEGPSILRIQQVVRGDSAAYFCASSQGGHEQYFGPGTRLTVT.

This clonotype has only a few counts. V is TRBV27 and J is TRBJ1-1, with TRBD1 matching 7 bases. The germline gives CDR1 MNHEY, CDR2 SMNVEV (reference sequence). The CDR3 runs 16 residues. The V gene end was trimmed by 3 bases and the J gene end by 1 base; junction bases not matched to a gene: 8. This chain's CDR3 is CASSLGRTGRNTEAFF. The CDR3 bases are TGTGCCAGCAGTTTGGGGCGGACAGGCCGGAACACTGAAGCTTTCTTT.

The J gene is TRBJ1-1, the V gene TRBV5-1; D remains unclear. There are 13 residues in the CDR3. V was shortened by 0 bases and J by 4 bases, with 7 bases between the two germline ends. From germline, CDR1 is SGHRS and CDR2 YFSETQ. The CDR3 sequence is CASSLVIGTEAFF. The DNA of the CDR3 is TGCGCCAGCAGCTTGGTGATCGGCACTGAAGCTTTCTTT. Drawing the rest from reference TRBV5-1 and TRBJ1-1, the complete variable domain is KAGVTQTPRYLIKTRGQQVTLSCSPISGHRSVSWYQQTPGQGLQFLFEYFSETQRNKGNFPGRFSGRQFSNSRSEMNVSTLELGDSALYLCASSLVIGTEAFFGQGTRLTVV.

This clonotype appeared many times. The gene calls are TRBV27 and TRBJ2-5; 9 bases fit TRBD1. With 6 bases clipped from V and 5 bases from J, the junction kept 7 bases outside the gene matches. Germline V gene data show CDR1 as MNHEY and CDR2 as SMNVEV (reference sequence). The CDR3 has 14 residues. CDR3 nucleotides: TGTGCCAGCAGGCGGGACAGGGCGGGGGAGACCCAGTACTTC. This translates into CASRRDRAGETQYF.

The chain links TRBV10-2 to TRBJ1-5, with D possibly TRBD1 on 6 matching bases. CDR1 is WSHSY, CDR2 SAAADI, per germline. This CDR3 is 15 amino acids long. Trimming stripped 2 bases from V and 2 bases from J, with 10 bases between. The CDR3 sequence: CASSETGKGNQPQHF. CDR3 coding DNA: TGCGCCAGCAGTGAGACAGGGAAAGGCAATCAGCCCCAGCATTTT.

A few counts support this clonotype. The genes are TRBV20-1 and TRBJ2-3, with 8 positions matching TRBD2. This CDR3 comprises 14 residues. V trimming: 6 bases; J trimming: 4 bases; junction bases outside the gene matches: 9. Per the germline V gene, CDR1 is DFQATT and CDR2 is SNEGSKA (reference sequence). The DNA of the CDR3 is TGCAGTGCCGATCATTCTAGCGGGCCAGATACGCAGTATTTT. It specifies CSADHSSGPDTQYF.

This clonotype was seen a handful of times. This chain joins TRBV12-3 or TRBV12-4 and TRBJ1-4; D gene unclear. The V end lost 8 bases, the J end lost 7 bases, and 17 bases lay between the germline ends. The CDR3 consists of 14 residues. The chain's CDR3 is CASSEKGGGEKLFF. The CDR3 DNA is TGTGCCAGCTCGGAAAAGGGAGGAGGTGAAAAACTGTTTTTT.

This clonotype has only a few counts. J is TRBJ2-5 and V is TRBV6-2 or TRBV6-3, with D unclear. CDR3 length: 14 residues. Germline loops: CDR1 MNHEY, CDR2 SVGEGT. V lost 6 bases and J lost 2, with 13 bases in between. The CDR3 loop reads CASSRRHAQETQYF. CDR3 DNA sequence: TGTGCCAGCAGCCGCCGACACGCTCAAGAGACCCAGTACTTC.

This clonotype came up once. The chain uses TRBV2 and TRBJ1-6; perhaps TRBD1 as D (6 bases). In germline, CDR1 is SNHLY, CDR2 FYNNEI. There are 14 residues in the CDR3. V lost 6 bases and J lost 7, with 13 bases in between. The CDR3 is CASRARGGNSPLHF. CDR3 bases: TGTGCCAGCAGGGCCAGGGGTGGGAATTCACCCCTCCACTTT.

The genes are TRBV5-4 and TRBJ2-1; TRBD2 aligns across 11 bases. The CDR3 spans 17 residues. V was pared by 4 bases and J by 6 bases, with 12 bases of the junction left unmatched. Looked up from germline, CDR1 is SGHNT and CDR2 is YYREEE (reference sequence). The CDR3 spells CASSQGGASGGRNEQFF. Written as DNA, the CDR3 is TGTGCCAGCAGCCAGGGCGGGGCTAGCGGGGGGCGCAATGAGCAGTTCTTC.

The chain combines TRBV27 with TRBJ2-7; no clear D gene. The CDR3 is made up of 13 amino acids. Trimming took 8 bases from V and 5 from J, leaving 16 bases between them. Germline CDR1 reads MNHEY; CDR2 reads SMNVEV (reference sequence). In DNA, the CDR3 is TGTGCCAGCGGACCCAGTCCCTTTGACGAGCAGTACGTC. The encoded protein is CASGPSPFDEQYV.

V and J are TRBV13 and TRBJ1-5; tentative D call: TRBD1 (5 bases). The CDR3 totals 16 residues. Trimming shortened V by 0 bases and J by 1 base, and 10 bases separated the two germline ends. Germline-derived CDR1 and CDR2 are PRHDT and FYEKMQ (reference sequence). The DNA for the CDR3 is TGTGCCAGCAGCTTAGGTGCGGGGGAAAGCAATCAGCCCCAGCATTTT. It translates to CASSLGAGESNQPQHF.

The count of this clonotype is one. This CDR3 reads CASSADSSNQPQHF. CDR3 nucleotides: TGTGCCAGTAGCGCGGACAGTAGCAATCAGCCCCAGCATTTT. The chain combines TRBV19 with TRBJ1-5, with D possibly being TRBD1 (6 bases). V was clipped by 6 bases and J by 0 bases, with 9 bases between them. The germline CDR1 and CDR2 sequences are LNHDA and SQIVND (reference sequence). The CDR3 is 14 amino acids.

This chain connects TRBV7-7 to TRBJ1-4; D perhaps matches TRBD1 (5 bases). The V and J ends lost 5 bases and 5 bases respectively, with 9 bases between them. Germline CDR1 is SSHAT and CDR2 is FNYEAQ (reference sequence). The CDR3 is 13 residues long. As DNA, the CDR3 is TGTGCCAGCAGCAGGGGAGAGAATGAAAAACTGTTTTTT. This encodes CASSRGENEKLFF.

V gene TRBV20-1 combines with J gene TRBJ2-3, with TRBD2 matching 8 bases. Germline CDR1 and CDR2: DFQATT and SNEGSKA (reference sequence). This CDR3 has 15 residues. Losses at the gene ends were 5 bases for V and 1 base for J; bases not matched to a gene: 8. The CDR3 spells CSAPHAGGGTDTQYF. In DNA, the CDR3 is TGCAGTGCTCCCCATGCCGGGGGGGGCACAGATACGCAGTATTTT.

This clonotype was counted a few times. The chain joins TRBV6-6 to TRBJ1-2; D is undetermined. V dropped 5 bases and J dropped 8 bases, with 12 bases sitting between them. CDR1 is MNHNY and CDR2 is SVGAGI in the germline V gene (reference sequence). The CDR3 totals 12 residues. The chain's CDR3 is CASSHDRQGYTF. CDR3 nucleotide sequence: TGTGCCAGCAGTCACGATCGGCAAGGCTACACCTTC.

A few counts support this clonotype. This chain connects TRBV6-2 or TRBV6-3 to TRBJ1-1, with 7 bases that match TRBD1. The CDR3 is 13 residues long. J lost 9 bases, V lost 2 bases, and 6 bases had no gene match. Germline V gives CDR1 MNHEY, CDR2 SVGEGT. CDR3 nucleotide sequence: TGTGCCAGCAGTTACCCGGGGACAGAGAAAGCTTTCTTT. It yields the protein CASSYPGTEKAFF.

This clonotype was found a few times. The gene calls are TRBV5-1 and TRBJ2-3, with a tentative D call TRBD2 (6 bases). The CDR3 sequence is 16 residues long. Looked up from germline, CDR1 is SGHRS and CDR2 is YFSETQ. Deletions cut 4 bases from V and 6 bases from J, with 21 bases between. In DNA form, the CDR3 reads TGCGCCAGCAGCACGTTGGCGGGGCCTACGGGGGATACGCAGTATTTT. It specifies CASSTLAGPTGDTQYF.